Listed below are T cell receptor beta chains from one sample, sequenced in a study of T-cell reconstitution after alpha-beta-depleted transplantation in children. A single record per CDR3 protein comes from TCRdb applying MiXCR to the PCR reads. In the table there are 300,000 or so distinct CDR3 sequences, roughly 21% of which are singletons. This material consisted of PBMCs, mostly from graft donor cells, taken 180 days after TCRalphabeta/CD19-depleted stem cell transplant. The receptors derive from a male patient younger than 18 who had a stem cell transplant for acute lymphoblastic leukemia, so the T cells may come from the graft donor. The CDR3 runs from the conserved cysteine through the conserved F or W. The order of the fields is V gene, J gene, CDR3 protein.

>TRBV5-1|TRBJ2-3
CASTPGTSTDTQYF
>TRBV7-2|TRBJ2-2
CASRPGTSGRTGELFF
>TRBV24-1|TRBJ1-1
CATSAPRGTEAFF
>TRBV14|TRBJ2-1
CASSQSLPREQFF
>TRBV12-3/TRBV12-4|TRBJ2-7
CASSSLATEQYF
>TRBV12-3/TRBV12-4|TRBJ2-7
CASSLILASYEQYF
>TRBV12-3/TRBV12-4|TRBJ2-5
CASRSAGGLGTQYF
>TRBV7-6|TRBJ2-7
CASSLVATHEQYF
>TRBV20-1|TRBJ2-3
CSASTSGRVWDTQYF
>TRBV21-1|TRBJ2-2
CASSSRKAETKDTGELFF
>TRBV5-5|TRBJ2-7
CASSLGPSMSKYF
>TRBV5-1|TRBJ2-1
CASSSPGQSYNEQFF